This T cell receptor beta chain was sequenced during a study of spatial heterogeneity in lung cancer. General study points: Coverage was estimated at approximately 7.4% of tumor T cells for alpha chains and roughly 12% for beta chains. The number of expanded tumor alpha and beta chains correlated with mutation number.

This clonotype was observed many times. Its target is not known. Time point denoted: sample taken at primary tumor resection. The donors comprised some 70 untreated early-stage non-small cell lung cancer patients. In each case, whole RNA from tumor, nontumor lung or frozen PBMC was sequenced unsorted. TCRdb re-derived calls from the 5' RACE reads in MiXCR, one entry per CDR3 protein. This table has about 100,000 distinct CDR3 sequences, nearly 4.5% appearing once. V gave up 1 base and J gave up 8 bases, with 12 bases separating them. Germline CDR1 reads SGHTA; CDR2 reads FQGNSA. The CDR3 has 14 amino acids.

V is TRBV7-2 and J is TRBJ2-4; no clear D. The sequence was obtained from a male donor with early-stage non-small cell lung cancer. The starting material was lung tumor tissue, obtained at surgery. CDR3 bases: TGTGCCAGCAGCTTAGAGCCCGAGGCGGACATTCAGTACTTC. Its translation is CASSLEPEADIQYF.